This is a list of T cell receptor beta chains from one sample in a study of T cell responses to AZD1222 COVID-19 vaccine. Generated by immunoSEQ multiplex PCR, the TCRdb table keeps only in-frame clones and is missing some. The repertoire consists of 200,000 to 250,000 clones, with roughly 94% occurring once and the leading ten covering approximately 1.5%. The sample here was peripheral blood, taken 28 days after the second dose of the MenACWY control vaccine. These receptors were collected from an adult who received the MenACWY meningococcal vaccine as a control. The CDR3 runs from the conserved cysteine through the conserved F or W. The D gene is left open where the match is weak. Size is omitted from some rows. Given values are once, few, many or a class for expanded clones.

abundance: -; v_gene: TRBV27; j_gene: TRBJ1-3; d_gene: TRBD1; CDR3aa: CASSSMDRPNTIYF; CDR3nt: TGTGCCAGCAGTTCTATGGACAGGCCCAACACCATATATTTT
abundance: -; v_gene: TRBV5-6; j_gene: TRBJ2-6; d_gene: -; CDR3aa: CASSFLQLSGANVLTF; CDR3nt: TGTGCCAGCAGCTTTCTCCAACTTTCTGGGGCCAACGTCCTGACTTTC
abundance: -; v_gene: TRBV5-1; j_gene: TRBJ2-3; d_gene: -; CDR3aa: CASSLSLNTDTQYF; CDR3nt: TGCGCCAGCAGCTTATCCCTGAACACAGATACGCAGTATTTT
abundance: once; v_gene: TRBV28; j_gene: TRBJ1-2; d_gene: -; CDR3aa: CASRPGTIYGYTF; CDR3nt: TGTGCCAGCAGGCCCGGGACAATCTATGGCTACACCTTC
abundance: once; v_gene: TRBV5-8; j_gene: TRBJ2-7; d_gene: TRBD1; CDR3aa: CASSLGQGVADEQYF; CDR3nt: TGTGCCAGCAGCTTGGGGCAGGGGGTTGCGGACGAGCAGTACTTC
abundance: -; v_gene: TRBV6-5; j_gene: TRBJ1-1; d_gene: -; CDR3aa: CASSYSREGLTEAFF; CDR3nt: TGTGCCAGCAGTTACTCGAGGGAGGGGCTCACTGAAGCTTTCTTT
abundance: -; v_gene: TRBV9; j_gene: TRBJ2-3; d_gene: TRBD2; CDR3aa: CASSLTASGIGDTQYF; CDR3nt: TGTGCCAGCAGCCTGACGGCTAGCGGGATCGGAGATACGCAGTATTTT
abundance: -; v_gene: TRBV27; j_gene: TRBJ2-7; d_gene: TRBD2; CDR3aa: CASTSSGRAYEQYF; CDR3nt: TGTGCCAGCACCTCTAGCGGGAGGGCCTACGAGCAGTACTTC
abundance: -; v_gene: TRBV24-1; j_gene: TRBJ2-1; d_gene: -; CDR3aa: CATSVASSYNEQFF; CDR3nt: TGTGCCACCAGTGTCGCGAGCTCCTACAATGAGCAGTTCTTC
abundance: -; v_gene: TRBV6-1; j_gene: TRBJ2-2; d_gene: TRBD2; CDR3aa: CASREGRAANTGELFF; CDR3nt: TGTGCCAGCAGAGAAGGGAGGGCAGCGAACACCGGGGAGCTGTTTTTT
abundance: -; v_gene: TRBV6-5; j_gene: TRBJ2-1; d_gene: TRBD2; CDR3aa: CASRSGRAHYEQFF; CDR3nt: TGTGCCAGCAGAAGCGGGAGGGCCCACTATGAGCAGTTCTTC
abundance: -; v_gene: TRBV28; j_gene: TRBJ1-5; d_gene: TRBD1; CDR3aa: CASSQTLNRGNQPQHF; CDR3nt: TGTGCCAGCAGCCAAACCCTAAACAGGGGAAATCAGCCCCAGCATTTT
abundance: -; v_gene: TRBV11-2; j_gene: TRBJ2-2; d_gene: -; CDR3aa: CASSFGLRRTGELFF; CDR3nt: TGTGCCAGCAGCTTTGGCCTCCGTCGGACCGGGGAGCTGTTTTTT
abundance: -; v_gene: TRBV5-1; j_gene: TRBJ1-3; d_gene: -; CDR3aa: CASSLSGTGNTIYF; CDR3nt: TGCGCCAGCAGCTTGTCAGGGACTGGAAACACCATATATTTT
abundance: -; v_gene: TRBV5-4; j_gene: TRBJ2-5; d_gene: -; CDR3aa: CASSLAGSKETQYF; CDR3nt: TGTGCCAGCAGCTTGGCCGGCAGCAAAGAGACCCAGTACTTC
abundance: -; v_gene: TRBV28; j_gene: TRBJ2-7; d_gene: -; CDR3aa: CASSLPGIFYEQYF; CDR3nt: TGTGCCAGCAGTTTGCCCGGGATTTTCTACGAGCAGTACTTC
abundance: -; v_gene: TRBV21-1; j_gene: TRBJ1-5; d_gene: -; CDR3aa: CASSKPPSLPQHF; CDR3nt: TGTGCCAGCAGCAAACCACCCAGCCTGCCCCAGCATTTT
abundance: -; v_gene: TRBV5-6; j_gene: TRBJ1-2; d_gene: -; CDR3aa: CASSSRYGYTF; CDR3nt: TGTGCCAGCAGCTCTCGCTATGGCTACACCTTC
abundance: once; v_gene: TRBV9; j_gene: TRBJ2-2; d_gene: -; CDR3aa: CASSVELGSGELFF; CDR3nt: TGTGCCAGCAGCGTAGAGCTGGGAAGCGGGGAGCTGTTTTTT
abundance: -; v_gene: TRBV19; j_gene: TRBJ1-3; d_gene: TRBD1; CDR3aa: CASRIERQGPGNTIYF; CDR3nt: TGTGCCAGTAGGATCGAAAGACAGGGGCCTGGAAACACCATATATTTT
abundance: -; v_gene: TRBV30; j_gene: TRBJ1-2; d_gene: -; CDR3aa: CAWSEPGSNYGYTF; CDR3nt: TGTGCCTGGAGTGAACCCGGATCTAACTATGGCTACACCTTC
abundance: once; v_gene: TRBV7-9; j_gene: TRBJ2-4; d_gene: TRBD2; CDR3aa: CASSPGGASAKNIQYF; CDR3nt: TGTGCCAGCAGCCCGGGGGGGGCATCGGCCAAAAACATTCAGTACTTC
abundance: -; v_gene: TRBV28; j_gene: TRBJ2-1; d_gene: TRBD1; CDR3aa: CASSFMRGQGWHEQFF; CDR3nt: TGTGCCAGCAGTTTCATGAGGGGACAGGGGTGGCATGAGCAGTTCTTC
abundance: -; v_gene: TRBV7-3; j_gene: TRBJ1-3; d_gene: -; CDR3aa: CASSLGGSGNTIYF; CDR3nt: TGTGCCAGCAGCTTAGGGGGGTCTGGAAACACCATATATTTT
abundance: -; v_gene: TRBV2; j_gene: TRBJ2-7; d_gene: -; CDR3aa: CASGGRPAYEQYF; CDR3nt: TGTGCCAGTGGCGGTCGGCCCGCCTACGAGCAGTACTTC
abundance: -; v_gene: TRBV7-9; j_gene: TRBJ1-2; d_gene: TRBD1; CDR3aa: CASSWAGQDLYGYTF; CDR3nt: TGTGCCAGCAGCTGGGCCGGACAGGACCTCTATGGCTACACCTTC
abundance: -; v_gene: TRBV2; j_gene: TRBJ2-4; d_gene: -; CDR3aa: CASSEVLDQYF; CDR3nt: TGTGCCAGCAGTGAAGTCCTAGACCAGTACTTC
abundance: -; v_gene: TRBV3-1/TRBV3-2; j_gene: TRBJ1-2; d_gene: -; CDR3aa: CASSQGAGNYGYTF; CDR3nt: TGTGCCAGCAGCCAAGGGGCAGGCAACTATGGCTACACCTTC
abundance: -; v_gene: TRBV4-1; j_gene: TRBJ1-6; d_gene: -; CDR3aa: CASSQVAWRGRSPLHF; CDR3nt: TGCGCCAGCAGCCAAGTAGCCTGGAGGGGACGATCACCCCTCCACTTT
abundance: -; v_gene: TRBV19; j_gene: TRBJ1-1; d_gene: -; CDR3aa: CASTPTGMNTEAFF; CDR3nt: TGTGCCAGTACCCCGACAGGTATGAACACTGAAGCTTTCTTT
abundance: -; v_gene: TRBV18; j_gene: TRBJ2-7; d_gene: -; CDR3aa: CASSTGGSSYEQYF; CDR3nt: TGTGCCAGCTCGACCGGTGGTTCCTCCTACGAGCAGTACTTC
abundance: -; v_gene: TRBV5-1; j_gene: TRBJ2-7; d_gene: TRBD2; CDR3aa: CASSRDGTSGSYEQYF; CDR3nt: TGCGCCAGCAGCAGGGACGGGACTAGCGGGAGTTACGAGCAGTACTTC
abundance: -; v_gene: TRBV5-6; j_gene: TRBJ2-4; d_gene: -; CDR3aa: CASSLGATGAKNIQYF; CDR3nt: TGTGCCAGCAGCTTGGGGGCCACAGGGGCCAAAAACATTCAGTACTTC
abundance: -; v_gene: TRBV2; j_gene: TRBJ1-2; d_gene: TRBD1; CDR3aa: CASSETGGNYGYTF; CDR3nt: TGTGCCAGCAGTGAGACAGGGGGCAACTATGGCTACACCTTC
abundance: -; v_gene: TRBV4-2; j_gene: TRBJ2-3; d_gene: TRBD2; CDR3aa: CASSVAGGLDTQYF; CDR3nt: TGTGCCAGCAGCGTAGCGGGGGGCCTAGATACGCAGTATTTT
abundance: -; v_gene: TRBV3-1/TRBV3-2; j_gene: TRBJ2-3; d_gene: TRBD2; CDR3aa: CASSQGAAGDAGTQYF; CDR3nt: TGTGCCAGCAGCCAAGGGGCGGCGGGAGACGCGGGTACGCAGTATTTT
abundance: -; v_gene: TRBV7-2; j_gene: TRBJ1-1; d_gene: -; CDR3aa: CASSFGTLIGQAFF; CDR3nt: TGTGCCAGCAGCTTTGGGACTCTAATAGGACAAGCTTTCTTT
abundance: -; v_gene: TRBV6-8; j_gene: TRBJ2-7; d_gene: -; CDR3aa: CASSYRVIGSYEQYF; CDR3nt: TGTGCCAGCAGTTATAGAGTGATCGGCTCCTACGAGCAGTACTTC
abundance: -; v_gene: TRBV5-1; j_gene: TRBJ2-7; d_gene: -; CDR3aa: CASSNSGAVNEQYF; CDR3nt: TGCGCCAGCAGTAACTCAGGGGCCGTCAACGAGCAGTACTTC
abundance: -; v_gene: TRBV12-3/TRBV12-4; j_gene: TRBJ2-7; d_gene: TRBD1; CDR3aa: CASRSGQGYEQYF; CDR3nt: TGTGCCAGTCGATCTGGACAGGGTTACGAGCAGTACTTC
abundance: few; v_gene: TRBV27; j_gene: TRBJ1-5; d_gene: -; CDR3aa: CASKGKERNQPQHF; CDR3nt: TGTGCCAGCAAGGGGAAGGAACGGAATCAGCCCCAGCATTTT
abundance: -; v_gene: TRBV2; j_gene: TRBJ1-5; d_gene: TRBD1; CDR3aa: CASSERLGTGNQPQHF; CDR3nt: TGTGCCAGCAGTGAAAGGTTAGGGACAGGGAATCAGCCCCAGCATTTT
abundance: -; v_gene: TRBV11-3; j_gene: TRBJ2-6; d_gene: TRBD1; CDR3aa: CASSLRQGVGANVLTF; CDR3nt: TGTGCCAGCAGCTTACGACAGGGAGTTGGGGCCAACGTCCTGACTTTC
abundance: -; v_gene: TRBV5-1; j_gene: TRBJ1-1; d_gene: -; CDR3aa: CASSLADSRDGEAFF; CDR3nt: TGCGCCAGCAGCTTGGCGGATTCCCGGGACGGTGAAGCTTTCTTT
abundance: -; v_gene: TRBV5-1; j_gene: TRBJ2-3; d_gene: -; CDR3aa: CASSRPGDTDTQYF; CDR3nt: TGCGCCAGCAGCCGTCCGGGAGACACAGATACGCAGTATTTT
abundance: -; v_gene: TRBV7-2; j_gene: TRBJ1-5; d_gene: -; CDR3aa: CASSLGDSNQPQHF; CDR3nt: TGTGCCAGCAGCTTAGGGGATAGCAATCAGCCCCAGCATTTT
abundance: -; v_gene: TRBV11-2; j_gene: TRBJ1-4; d_gene: -; CDR3aa: CASRDPLHEKLFF; CDR3nt: TGTGCCAGCAGGGACCCCTTACATGAAAAACTGTTTTTT
abundance: -; v_gene: TRBV7-9; j_gene: TRBJ1-5; d_gene: TRBD1; CDR3aa: CASSLGDRGSNQPQHF; CDR3nt: TGTGCCAGCAGCTTAGGCGACAGGGGGTCCAATCAGCCCCAGCATTTT
abundance: -; v_gene: TRBV7-9; j_gene: TRBJ1-3; d_gene: -; CDR3aa: CASSAVPKTGNTIYF; CDR3nt: TGTGCCAGCAGCGCGGTCCCGAAAACTGGAAACACCATATATTTT
abundance: once; v_gene: TRBV18; j_gene: TRBJ2-2; d_gene: -; CDR3aa: CASSLNQGSNTGELFF; CDR3nt: TGTGCCAGCTCCCTCAATCAGGGGTCGAACACCGGGGAGCTGTTTTTT
abundance: -; v_gene: TRBV5-6; j_gene: TRBJ1-1; d_gene: TRBD1; CDR3aa: CASSRTGGTEAFF; CDR3nt: TGTGCCAGCAGCCGGACAGGGGGGACTGAAGCTTTCTTT
abundance: -; v_gene: TRBV7-9; j_gene: TRBJ2-7; d_gene: -; CDR3aa: CASSLTGTNYEQYF; CDR3nt: TGTGCCAGCAGCCTAACCGGGACGAACTACGAGCAGTACTTC
abundance: -; v_gene: TRBV7-2; j_gene: TRBJ2-3; d_gene: TRBD2; CDR3aa: CASSSSGGTDTQYF; CDR3nt: TGTGCCAGCAGCAGTAGCGGGGGCACAGATACGCAGTATTTT
abundance: -; v_gene: TRBV9; j_gene: TRBJ2-5; d_gene: -; CDR3aa: CASSVETGYSETQYF; CDR3nt: TGTGCCAGCAGCGTCGAGACGGGGTATTCAGAGACCCAGTACTTC
abundance: -; v_gene: TRBV30; j_gene: TRBJ1-4; d_gene: -; CDR3aa: CACGIQGKLFF; CDR3nt: TGTGCCTGCGGCATCCAGGGTAAACTGTTTTTT